The 20 T cell receptor beta chains presented below share a single source sample, sequenced in a study of T-cell reconstitution after alpha-beta-depleted transplantation in children. Their antigen targets remain unknown. Study-wide results and limits: T cells produced anew were the main source of T-cell counts and diversity one year after transplant.

Preparation of the TCRbeta library was carried out with unique molecular identifiers. Using its own MiXCR run on the PCR reads, TCRdb lists one record per CDR3 protein. Among approximately 300,000 distinct CDR3 sequences, around 7.1% were seen once, and the ten largest hold over 7.5%. This specimen was peripheral blood, taken 360 days after TCRalphabeta/CD19-depleted stem cell transplant. These receptors were taken from a female patient aged 2-10 years who had a stem cell transplant for Fanconi anemia, so the T cells may come from the graft donor.

This clonotype occurred many times. The V gene is TRBV20-1, the J gene TRBJ1-1, with D unclear. Trimming removed 0 bases from V and 7 bases from J, with 9 bases in between. This CDR3 is built from 12 residues. Germline V gives CDR1 DFQATT, CDR2 SNEGSKA (reference sequence). CDR3: CSARESPGEAFF. The CDR3 region has the DNA TGCAGTGCTAGAGAATCCCCGGGTGAAGCTTTCTTT.

Ten or more counts support this clonotype. The chain joins TRBV4-3 to TRBJ2-3, with D possibly TRBD1 on 6 matching bases. CDR1 and CDR2 (germline): LGHNA, YSLEER. CDR3 length: 16 residues. V lost 4 bases, J lost 0 bases, and 14 bases lay in between. The CDR3 sequence: CASSPERTASTDTQYF. CDR3 DNA: TGCGCCAGCAGCCCAGAGAGGACAGCTAGCACAGATACGCAGTATTTT.

The chain combines TRBV9 with TRBJ1-1; D perhaps matches TRBD1 (6 bases). Trimming took 3 bases from V and 1 from J, leaving 10 bases between them. The length of the CDR3 is 14 residues. Germline V gene sequence: CDR1 SGDLS, CDR2 YYNGEE. This chain's CDR3 is CASSDGQTNTEAFF. The CDR3 coding sequence is TGTGCCAGCAGCGACGGACAGACGAACACTGAAGCTTTCTTT.

This CDR3 reads CSARPQPPGLQETQYF. The CDR3 region has the DNA TGCAGTGCTAGACCCCAACCTCCGGGACTACAAGAGACCCAGTACTTC. The chain links TRBV20-1 to TRBJ2-5; 7 bases are a match to TRBD2. The CDR3 extends over 16 amino acids. V was pared by 2 bases and J by 2 bases, with 11 bases of the junction left unmatched. Germline V gene lookup returns CDR1 DFQATT and CDR2 SNEGSKA (reference sequence).

This clonotype was seen repeatedly, ten times or more. This chain links TRBV5-1 with TRBJ2-7; D might be TRBD1 or TRBD2, each matching 5 bases. V lost 1 base and J 6 bases, leaving 14 bases between the germline ends. This CDR3 region has 14 residues. The germline V gene encodes CDR1 SGHRS and CDR2 YFSETQ. The CDR3 protein is CASSLSGTHFEQYF. CDR3 DNA sequence: TGCGCCAGCAGCTTGTCCGGGACCCACTTCGAGCAGTACTTC.

This clonotype has a count of ten or more. The chain is built from TRBV6-5 and TRBJ2-1; 9 positions agree with TRBD1. The CDR3 totals 15 residues. From germline, CDR1 is MNHEY and CDR2 SVGAGI. V was clipped by 6 bases and J by 4 bases; unmatched bases: 7. The CDR3 bases are TGTGCCAGCAGCCCGGACAGGGGCTATTACAATGAGCAGTTCTTC. Protein sequence: CASSPDRGYYNEQFF.

This clonotype was observed a few times. This sequence joins TRBV28 and TRBJ1-3; weak D call: TRBD1 (6 bases). Between the trimmed V and J ends, which lost 1 base and 0 bases, there was a span of 10 bases. The CDR3 is made up of 16 amino acids. The germline CDR1 and CDR2 sequences are MDHEN and SYDVKM. CDR3 protein: CASSLLLGASGNTIYF. DNA of the CDR3: TGTGCCAGCAGTTTATTACTGGGGGCCTCTGGAAACACCATATATTTT.

V is TRBV6-6 and J is TRBJ1-1; no firm D call. Trimming removed 5 bases from V and 7 bases from J, with 14 bases in between. CDR1 is MNHNY, CDR2 SVGAGI, per germline (reference sequence). The CDR3 contains 13 residues. CDR3: CASSQTHRDEAFF. The CDR3 DNA is TGTGCCAGCAGTCAAACCCACAGAGATGAAGCTTTCTTT.

This clonotype was seen at least ten times. Mismatch with germline at one junction end may stem from a read error. The chain joins TRBV2 to TRBJ2-3, with D perhaps TRBD1 (5 bases). This CDR3 region has 11 residues. From germline, CDR1 is SNHLY and CDR2 FYNNEI. CDR3 sequence reads: CASKGERNWHF. For the CDR3, the DNA is TGTGCCAGCAAAGGGGAACGTAACTGGCATTTT.

This clonotype was seen at least ten times. V gene TRBV5-1 combines with J gene TRBJ2-5; D possibly corresponds to TRBD2 (5 bases). The germline V gene has CDR1 SGHRS and CDR2 YFSETQ. This CDR3 has 13 residues. Trimming took 5 bases from V and 3 from J, leaving 11 bases between them. The DNA for the CDR3 is TGCGCCAGCAGAGCTAGCCCGGAAGAGACCCAGTACTTC. Protein sequence: CASRASPEETQYF.

The chain uses TRBV27 and TRBJ2-7, with 8 bases that match TRBD1. Per the germline V gene, CDR1 is MNHEY and CDR2 is SMNVEV (reference sequence). J was trimmed by 3 bases and V by 2 bases; bases with no gene match: 15. This CDR3 region has 18 residues. The CDR3 DNA reads TGTGCCAGCAGTTTAAAAAGTTATGGGGCAGGGGGCCACTACGAGCAGTACTTC. It codes for CASSLKSYGAGGHYEQYF.

This clonotype was detected ten times or more. CDR3: CATSDFPGTSGDRPVTGELFF. As DNA, the CDR3 is TGTGCCACCAGTGATTTTCCCGGGACTAGCGGGGACCGGCCGGTGACCGGGGAGCTGTTTTTT. V and J are TRBV24-1 and TRBJ2-2; 13 positions agree with TRBD2. CDR1 is KGHDR, CDR2 SFDVKD, per germline. CDR3 length: 21 amino acids. Trimming at V came to 1 base and at J to 5 bases, leaving 15 bases not matched to a gene.

Only a few counts were recorded for this clonotype. The chain joins TRBV6-6 to TRBJ1-2, with a possible D match to TRBD1 (5 bases). The CDR3 is 13 amino acids. The ends were cut back, 2 bases at V and 7 bases at J, with 11 bases in the middle. The germline V gene encodes CDR1 MNHNY and CDR2 SVGAGI (reference sequence). The CDR3 loop reads CASSYGGEAGYTF. In nucleotides, the CDR3 is TGTGCCAGCAGTTACGGAGGGGAGGCTGGCTACACCTTC.

This clonotype was picked up many times. V usage is TRBV27 and J usage is TRBJ2-2; D is perhaps TRBD1 (5 bases). V shed 5 bases and J shed 3 bases, with 16 bases lying between them. Germline V gene lookup returns CDR1 MNHEY and CDR2 SMNVEV (reference sequence). This CDR3 is 16 amino acids long. The CDR3 spells CASSLDSLDDTGELFF. As DNA, the CDR3 is TGTGCCAGCAGTCTAGACAGCCTCGATGACACCGGGGAGCTGTTTTTT.

This clonotype has ten or more counts. The chain joins TRBV6-5 to TRBJ2-7; D remains ambiguous. V lost 2 bases, J lost 0 bases, and 5 bases lay in between. The CDR3 contains 13 residues. CDR1 and CDR2 from the germline V gene are MNHEY and SVGAGI. The CDR3 DNA is TGTGCCAGCAGTTACAGGGACTCCTACGAGCAGTACTTC. Protein product: CASSYRDSYEQYF.

This clonotype was counted only a few times. The J gene is TRBJ2-7, the V gene TRBV10-3; D assignment may be TRBD1 or TRBD2 (6 bases each). Germline V CDR1 and CDR2: ENHRY, SYGVKD. The CDR3 consists of 15 residues. V gave up 6 bases and J gave up 4 bases, with 19 bases separating them. CDR3 sequence: CAISQLTGATYEQYF. The CDR3 bases are TGTGCCATCAGCCAGTTGACGGGGGCAACTTACGAGCAGTACTTC.

This clonotype was counted ten times or more. J is TRBJ2-5 and V is TRBV7-2; possibly TRBD2 for D (6 bases). CDR1 is SGHTA, CDR2 FQGNSA, per germline. The length of the CDR3 is 15 residues. The V end was cut by 6 bases, the J end by 2 bases, with 16 bases between. The CDR3 DNA reads as TGTGCCAGCAGAGAGTGGGGGGACCCTCAAGAGACCCAGTACTTC. Translating it yields CASREWGDPQETQYF.

This clonotype was detected ten times or more. This chain joins TRBV5-1 and TRBJ1-1; D is unclear. The CDR3 has 13 residues. CDR1 and CDR2 from the germline V gene are SGHRS and YFSETQ. V shed 10 bases and J shed 1 base, with 14 bases lying between them. The CDR3: CAGTIKWNTEAFF. The CDR3 bases are TGCGCCGGAACCATAAAATGGAACACTGAAGCTTTCTTT.

The J gene is TRBJ2-4, the V gene TRBV18; D ambiguous. V lost 0 bases and J lost 0, with 9 bases in between. Germline lookup yields CDR1 KGHSH and CDR2 LQKENI. This CDR3 has 16 residues. Here the CDR3 reads CASSPPLSLAKNIQYF. CDR3 bases: TGTGCCAGCTCACCACCTCTAAGTCTAGCCAAAAACATTCAGTACTTC.

This clonotype showed up just a few times. The rearrangement joins TRBV7-9 to TRBJ1-2; 7 bases fit TRBD1. J was trimmed by 5 bases and V by 5 bases; bases with no gene match: 14. CDR1 and CDR2 from the germline V gene are SEHNR and FQNEAQ (reference sequence). There are 16 residues in the CDR3. The DNA of the CDR3 is TGTGCCAGCAGCCTTAGACAGGGAGCGGGACAATATGGCTACACCTTC. It translates to CASSLRQGAGQYGYTF.